The 3 T cell receptor beta chains presented below share a single source sample, sequenced in a study of vaccination effects on CD4 cells after COVID-19. Sequencing used immunoSEQ multiplex PCR; TCRdb keeps in-frame clones, though not all of them. Of tens of thousands of clones in the sample, 70% to 75% were seen once. These receptors lack a known antigen. Subsequent to a culture period of about ten days, CD4+ T cells were isolated. Subjects were given two BNT162b2 or mRNA-1273 vaccine doses. Sequences were derived from CD4+ T cells from PBMCs cultured without peptide, sampled after COVID-19 vaccination. These receptor sequences come from a human donor who received a COVID-19 vaccine.

The chain couples TRBV18 to TRBJ2-5, with 8 bases aligning to TRBD1. Germline-derived CDR1 and CDR2 are KGHSH and LQKENI. The ends lost 0 bases at V and 0 bases at J; junction bases unmatched: 3. This CDR3 contains 16 residues. In DNA, the CDR3 is TGTGCCAGCTCACCACCGGCAGGGGGCCACCAAGAGACCCAGTACTTC. Translation gives CASSPPAGGHQETQYF.

V usage is TRBV2 and J usage is TRBJ2-7; 9 nucleotides agree with TRBD1. V trimming: 8 bases; J trimming: 4 bases; junction bases outside the gene matches: 6. The CDR3 has 13 residues. Germline V gene lookup returns CDR1 SNHLY and CDR2 FYNNEI. This chain's CDR3 is CASQDRGSYEQYV. Written as DNA, the CDR3 is TGTGCCAGCCAGGACAGGGGTTCTTACGAGCAGTACGTC.

The chain links TRBV12-3 or TRBV12-4 to TRBJ2-7; D is unresolved. Trimming shortened V by 4 bases and J by 5 bases, and 12 bases separated the two germline ends. The CDR3 runs 13 residues. The CDR3 nucleotides are TGTGCCAGCAGTTACGACCCAGTCCACGAGCAGTACGTC. Amino acid sequence: CASSYDPVHEQYV.